Below are 17 T cell receptor beta chains sequenced from a single sample in a study of cytomegalovirus exposure and HLA in healthy donors. 60 Vbeta and 13 Jbeta primers were used in PCR. Here immunoSEQ multiplex PCR was the method, and the copy in TCRdb shows in-frame clones only, minus some. The sample consists of under 200,000 clones, 79% of them appearing once. The sample was PBMCs. These receptors all come from a woman in her 50s in good health and CMV-seronegative.

Regarding this clone: Its ends do not fully match the called genes, so a read error is possible. In DNA, the CDR3 is TGTGCCAGCAGTTTAGGGTCACAAACGGGGCCGACTAGTGAAAAACTGTTTTTT. Protein sequence: CASSLGSQTGPTSEKLFF. The chain joins TRBV28 to TRBJ1-4; D perhaps matches TRBD1 (5 bases). CDR3 size: 18 residues. Germline V gene lookup returns CDR1 MDHEN and CDR2 SYDVKM.

This rearrangement joins TRBV19 to TRBJ2-7; 9 nucleotides match TRBD1. The junction had 7 bases not matched to a gene; V was cut back by 4 bases and J by 6 bases. CDR3 length: 14 amino acids. Per the germline V gene, CDR1 is LNHDA and CDR2 is SQIVND (reference sequence). CDR3 nucleotide sequence: TGTGCCAGTAGTAGGAGGACAGGGGCGGCCGAGCAGTACTTC. Its protein is CASSRRTGAAEQYF.

The chain joins TRBV6-6 to TRBJ2-3; weak D call: TRBD1 (5 bases). Germline V CDR1 and CDR2: MNHNY, SVGAGI (reference sequence). Trimming removed 6 bases at V and 2 bases at J, with 12 bases between. CDR3 length equals 14 residues. The CDR3: CASRPTAFTDTQYF. For the CDR3, the DNA is TGTGCCAGCAGGCCGACAGCGTTCACAGATACGCAGTATTTT.

The V gene is TRBV20-1, the J gene TRBJ2-7; TRBD2 is a possible D gene (6 bases). V was pared by 6 bases and J by 3 bases, with 9 bases between. CDR1 and CDR2 from the germline V gene are DFQATT and SNEGSKA (reference sequence). This CDR3 spans 11 amino acids. The CDR3 region is CSAQTSYEQYF. The CDR3 nucleotides are TGCAGTGCCCAGACTAGCTACGAGCAGTACTTC.

The chain joins TRBV5-6 to TRBJ2-3; possible D gene TRBD2, 5 bases. This CDR3 is built from 16 residues. Germline CDR1 SGHDT, CDR2 YYEEEE. V dropped 1 base and J dropped 3 bases, with 15 bases sitting between them. Here the CDR3 reads CASSLRLADATDTQYF. CDR3 coding DNA: TGTGCCAGCAGCTTGAGGCTAGCAGACGCTACAGATACGCAGTATTTT.

V gene TRBV7-2 combines with J gene TRBJ2-7; 7 bases are shared with TRBD2. This CDR3 contains 16 residues. J was trimmed by 3 bases and V by 3 bases; bases with no gene match: 11. Germline V gene data show CDR1 as SGHTA and CDR2 as FQGNSA. CDR3 in amino acids: CASSFGPSGISYEQYF. DNA for the CDR3: TGTGCCAGCAGCTTCGGACCAAGCGGGATTAGCTACGAGCAGTACTTC. Full variable domain (remainder filled in from reference TRBV7-2 and TRBJ2-7): GAGVSQSPSNKVTEKGKDVELRCDPISGHTALYWYRQSLGQGLEFLIYFQGNSAPDKSGLPSDRFSAERTGGSVSTLTIQRTQQEDSAVYLCASSFGPSGISYEQYFGPGTRLTVT.

There are a few counts of this clone. The chain carries TRBV28 and TRBJ2-2, with TRBD2 identical over 9 bases. V dropped 4 bases and J dropped 9; count of bases not matched to a gene: 12. CDR3 length equals 16 residues. CDR1 and CDR2 from the germline V gene are MDHEN and SYDVKM. The CDR3 here is CASSSPSGLAVRELFF. CDR3 DNA: TGTGCCAGCAGTTCCCCCTCGGGACTAGCCGTCCGGGAGCTGTTTTTT.

The chain combines TRBV28 with TRBJ1-5; D unresolved. Germline V CDR1 and CDR2: MDHEN, SYDVKM. The V gene lost 2 bases and the J gene lost 3 bases, with 8 bases spanning the gap. The CDR3 has 14 amino acids. The CDR3 nucleotides are TGTGCCAGCAGTTTAGTGGCAGACAATCAGCCCCAGCATTTT. Its translation: CASSLVADNQPQHF.

The V call is TRBV11-3, the J call TRBJ2-1; D is possibly TRBD2 (6 bases). CDR1 is SGHNT, CDR2 YENEEA, per germline. V dropped 1 base and J dropped 8 bases, with 6 bases sitting between them. The CDR3 is made up of 12 amino acids. The CDR3 DNA follows: TGTGCCAGCAGCTTAGGGAGGGATGAGCAGTTCTTC. Protein sequence: CASSLGRDEQFF.

V gene TRBV6-5 combines with J gene TRBJ2-7, with D perhaps matching TRBD1 (6 bases). V was pared by 5 bases and J by 3 bases, with 14 bases between. The length of the CDR3 is 14 residues. In germline, CDR1 is MNHEY, CDR2 SVGAGI. CDR3 in amino acids: CASSPTRDIYEQYF. CDR3 bases: TGTGCCAGCAGTCCGACCCGGGACATCTACGAGCAGTACTTC.

The chain has TRBV7-9 and TRBJ2-3, with D perhaps matching TRBD1 (6 bases). The germline V and J ends were trimmed by 1 base and 0 bases, with 17 bases remaining between them. The CDR3 totals 18 residues. The germline gives CDR1 SEHNR, CDR2 FQNEAQ (reference sequence). Here the CDR3 DNA reads TGTGCCAGCAGCTTAGGGGACAAGGGACACCGTAGCACAGATACGCAGTATTTT. It translates to CASSLGDKGHRSTDTQYF.

This clone appeared a single time. The V and J genes are TRBV6-5 and TRBJ1-5, with D hard to call. The CDR3 has 12 residues. Germline CDR1 MNHEY, CDR2 SVGAGI. V lost 8 bases to trimming and J lost 1 base, with 6 bases between them. The CDR3 sequence: CASLGSNQPQHF. As DNA, the CDR3 is TGTGCCAGCCTAGGAAGCAATCAGCCCCAGCATTTT.

The J gene is TRBJ2-5, the V gene TRBV11-3; D is possibly TRBD1 (6 bases). V lost 6 bases and J 4 bases, leaving 9 bases between the germline ends. The CDR3 runs to 12 residues. Germline CDR1 is SGHNT and CDR2 is YENEEA. Here the CDR3 DNA reads TGTGCCAGCAGGGGGGCCTCAGAGACCCAGTACTTC. Residues: CASRGASETQYF.

The V call is TRBV30, the J call TRBJ2-7; D may be TRBD2 (7 bases). This CDR3 spans 15 amino acids. Germline-derived CDR1 and CDR2 are GTSNPN and SVGIG (reference sequence). Trimming took 4 bases from V and 5 from J, leaving 21 bases between them. CDR3 amino acids: CAWTAGDPGGHEQYF. The CDR3 DNA reads as TGTGCCTGGACCGCAGGGGACCCCGGGGGGCACGAGCAGTACTTC.

This clone appeared a single time. The chain is built from TRBV5-1 and TRBJ2-7; 8 positions match TRBD1. Germline V gene lookup returns CDR1 SGHRS and CDR2 YFSETQ. The CDR3 is 16 amino acids. V was clipped by 1 base and J by 2 bases; unmatched bases: 8. Written as DNA, the CDR3 is TGCGCCAGCAGCTTGAGGTCACAGGGGGGAACCTACGAGCAGTACTTC. Its translation: CASSLRSQGGTYEQYF.

The V and J genes are TRBV7-3 and TRBJ1-4; 7 bases agree with TRBD1. V lost 6 bases and J lost 3; bases outside the gene matches: 13. Per germline, CDR1 SGHTA and CDR2 FQGTGA. There are 17 residues in the CDR3. The CDR3 sequence is CASSSDRVYEANEKLFF. The CDR3 coding sequence is TGTGCCAGCAGTTCAGACAGGGTATATGAGGCTAATGAAAAACTGTTTTTT.

V gene TRBV10-2 combines with J gene TRBJ2-7; 9 nucleotides agree with TRBD1. V gave up 0 bases and J gave up 2 bases; unmatched junction bases: 11. The CDR3 spans 18 residues. CDR1 is WSHSY, CDR2 SAAADI, per germline. The CDR3 nucleotides read TGCGCCAGCAGTGAGTCGACTCAACGTCGGACAGGGGCCTACGAGCAGTACTTC. Translated: CASSESTQRRTGAYEQYF.